The entry below describes one T cell receptor (beta chain). Germline and genes: mouse. Coverage ceases 1 residue before the CDR3 finishes, and the germline J gene fills in the end. The sample belongs to a study of tissue T cells after allogeneic stem cell transplantation. TCRdb's copy holds only in-frame clones and misses some; the assay was immunoSEQ multiplex PCR. The sample has roughly 45,000 clones, roughly four fifths seen once. The germline CDR1 and CDR2 sequences are NSHNY and SYGAGN. The CDR3 runs 14 residues. J lost 0 bases, V lost 7 bases, and 4 bases had no gene match. This chain joins TRBV13-1 and TRBJ2-3; 8 nucleotides align to TRBD1. Sequencing input: sorted cells pooled from one or two spleens. The receptor was isolated from a pool of C57BL/6 mice in good health. The DNA read from the CDR3 is TGTGCCAGCCAGACAGGGGCTAGTGCAGAAACGCTGTAT. Translated, it gives CASQTGASAETLY. The whole CDR3 region reads CASQTGASAETLYF.